The 2 T cell receptor beta chains given below trace back to one sample, sequenced in a study of T-cell reconstitution after alpha-beta-depleted transplantation in children (dated by TCRdb to between 2015 and 2016). Receptor amplification or capture employed PCR. Sequencing was performed on an Illumina HiSeq 2500. To normalize quantification of the TCRbeta repertoire, the TCR libraries were built with molecular barcoding that relied on unique molecular identifiers. The raw public reads went through TCRdb reprocessing: fastp at Q25, MiXCR clone calling, in-frame beta chains kept. Rows merge per CDR3 protein into single entries with the most common DNA and genes. Across this sample there are a few hundred thousand distinct CDR3 sequences, with around a tenth seen only once. The ten largest clones add up to about 8% of the sample. The treatment or condition label of this sample denotes: allogeneic hematopoietic cell transplantation with graft depleted of TCRalphabeta T cells and CD19 B cells.

The specimen comprised PBMCs, sampled before TCRalphabeta/CD19-depleted stem cell transplant. All receptors derive from a boy under two years old with acute myeloid leukemia, due to receive a stem cell transplant.

The chain employs TRBV6-2 or TRBV6-3 and TRBJ2-7; 8 bases match TRBD2. CDR1 and CDR2 from the germline V gene are MNHEY and SVGEGT. This CDR3 is built from 15 residues. V was pared by 2 bases and J by 0 bases, with 3 bases of the junction left unmatched. CDR3 region: CASSYGREASYEQYF. The CDR3 bases are TGTGCCAGCAGTTACGGGCGGGAGGCCTCCTACGAGCAGTACTTC.

In regard to this clonotype: Given a much more abundant clone one base away, this may be a read error. This chain uses TRBV7-6 with TRBJ2-1; D gene uncertain. Germline CDR1 SGHVS, CDR2 FNYEAQ. This CDR3 has 11 residues. V was shortened by 8 bases and J by 9 bases, with 11 bases between the two germline ends. The CDR3 sequence is CASGTPSEQFF. CDR3 bases: TGTGCCAGCGGTACTCCGTCTGAGCAGTTCTTC.